These 13 T cell receptor beta chains share one sample of origin, sequenced in a study of sequential checkpoint blockade in melanoma. Method: immunoSEQ multiplex PCR; TCRdb's copy keeps in-frame clones and lacks some. The data contain roughly 1,900 clones, about 18% of them singletons. Treatment in this sample: randomized to nivolumab then ipilimumab (arm A) or the reverse (arm B). Sequencing was performed on tumor tissue (inferred from file names), taken from a patient given nivolumab and ipilimumab in sequence. The receptors stem from a human donor with melanoma.

The V call is TRBV19, the J call TRBJ2-1; 10 positions agree with TRBD1. Germline CDR1 is LNHDA and CDR2 is SQIVND (reference sequence). Trimming cost V 6 bases and J 6 bases; bases outside gene matches: 2. The CDR3 is 13 residues long. Written as DNA, the CDR3 is TGTGCCAGTAGCTGGACAGGGGGCAATGAGCAGTTCTTC. Translating it yields CASSWTGGNEQFF.

The chain recombines TRBV11-3 with TRBJ2-5; 10 bases match TRBD1. V lost 3 bases, J lost 5 bases, and 6 bases stayed unmatched. Germline assignment: CDR1 SGHNT and CDR2 YENEEA. CDR3 size: 15 residues. The CDR3 is CASSFAGTGAETQYF. In DNA, the CDR3 is TGTGCCAGCAGCTTCGCCGGGACAGGGGCCGAGACCCAGTACTTC. Combining the CDR3 with reference TRBV11-3 and TRBJ2-5 gives the whole variable domain EAGVVQSPRYKIIEKKQPVAFWCNPISGHNTLYWYLQNLGQGPELLIRYENEEAVDDSQLPKDRFSAERLKGVDSTLKIQPAELGDSAVYLCASSFAGTGAETQYFGPGTRLLVL.

This clone has just a few counts. This chain links TRBV28 with TRBJ1-4; D is possibly TRBD1 (5 bases). Germline CDR1 MDHEN, CDR2 SYDVKM. The CDR3 has 16 amino acids. V gave up 6 bases and J gave up 5 bases, with 19 bases separating them. Written as DNA, the CDR3 is TGTGCCAGCAGCCTATCTCCGGGACCGATAAATGAAAAACTGTTTTTT. This sequence encodes CASSLSPGPINEKLFF.

This clone was picked up many times. The genes are TRBV11-3 and TRBJ2-7; D gene uncertain. Germline V gene lookup returns CDR1 SGHNT and CDR2 YENEEA. This CDR3 spans 14 amino acids. V was clipped by 5 bases and J by 7 bases, with 18 bases between them. CDR3 in DNA: TGTGCCAGCAGCCCGAATCCCGCCAGGATTGAGCAGTACTTC. Translating gives CASSPNPARIEQYF.

This clone was detected ten times or more. The rearrangement links TRBV11-3 to TRBJ1-4, with D perhaps TRBD1 (5 bases). The CDR3 length is 15 residues. V was pared by 5 bases and J by 8 bases, with 18 bases between. The V gene's germline CDR1 is SGHNT and CDR2 YENEEA. The CDR3 protein is CASSQAGHQMEKLFF. The CDR3 nucleotides read TGTGCCAGCAGCCAGGCGGGGCATCAAATGGAAAAACTGTTTTTT.

In its sample, this clone was seen a few times. This chain links TRBV30 with TRBJ1-3; a weak D match, TRBD1 (6 bases). The CDR3 covers 13 residues. Germline CDR1 is GTSNPN and CDR2 is SVGIG (reference sequence). V lost 2 bases and J lost 3, with 8 bases in between. The CDR3 DNA is TGTGCCTGGAGTTACAGGGTTGGAAACACCATATATTTT. It encodes CAWSYRVGNTIYF.

This clone was counted a few times. V and J are TRBV28 and TRBJ2-7, with TRBD2 as a possible D gene (6 bases). V was cut by 7 bases and J by 0 bases, with 10 bases left in between. There are 13 residues in the CDR3. CDR1 and CDR2 from the germline V gene are MDHEN and SYDVKM. This CDR3 reads CASIDGSSYEQYF. DNA of the CDR3: TGTGCCAGCATAGACGGGAGCTCCTACGAGCAGTACTTC.

The genes are TRBV6-8 and TRBJ2-1; D might be TRBD1 (6 bases). CDR3 length: 15 residues. V was shortened by 7 bases and J by 5 bases, with 18 bases between the two germline ends. Germline CDR1 and CDR2: MNHGY and SAAAGT. The CDR3 loop reads CASTKSWGRNNEQFF. The CDR3 nucleotides read TGTGCCAGCACCAAATCCTGGGGGCGAAACAATGAGCAGTTCTTC.

This clone occurred a few times. The CDR3 sequence is CASSASNTGELFF. The CDR3 DNA reads TGTGCCAGCAGCGCTAGCAACACCGGGGAGCTGTTTTTT. This chain links TRBV7-4 with TRBJ2-2, with a weak D call TRBD2 (5 bases). Germline V gene data show CDR1 as SGHVT and CDR2 as SQSDAQ. The V end lost 5 bases, the J end lost 2 bases, and 6 bases lay between the germline ends. The CDR3 totals 13 residues. Based on the CDR3 plus reference TRBV7-4 and TRBJ2-2, the full variable domain is GAGVSQSPRYKVAKRGRDVALRCDSISGHVTLYWYRQTLGQGSEVLTYSQSDAQRDKSGRPSGRFSAERPERSVSTLKIQRTEQGDSAVYLCASSASNTGELFFGEGSRLTVL.

The rearrangement joins TRBV6-8 to TRBJ2-2; TRBD1 agrees at 7 bases. Per the germline V gene, CDR1 is MNHGY and CDR2 is SAAAGT. The CDR3 totals 16 residues. Trimming removed 5 bases from V and 5 bases from J; junction bases left unmatched: 11. The CDR3 sequence is CASSTRQGRGTGELFF. CDR3 in DNA: TGTGCCAGCAGTACGCGACAGGGTAGGGGGACCGGGGAGCTGTTTTTT.

The rearrangement joins TRBV19 to TRBJ1-5, with D possibly TRBD1 on 5 matching bases. Germline V gene data show CDR1 as LNHDA and CDR2 as SQIVND (reference sequence). V was trimmed by 3 bases and J by 7 bases, leaving 7 bases between them. There are 12 residues in the CDR3. In DNA form, the CDR3 reads TGTGCCAGTAGTATGGGGGGGCAGCCCCAGCATTTT. Protein sequence: CASSMGGQPQHF.

This clone was observed many times. The genes are TRBV11-3 and TRBJ2-7, with a tentative D call TRBD2 (6 bases). The CDR3 runs 17 residues. V gave up 3 bases and J gave up 0 bases, with 18 bases separating them. Germline lookup yields CDR1 SGHNT and CDR2 YENEEA. The CDR3 nucleotides read TGTGCCAGCAGCTTGGCGGGGCGGCGAGGGAACTCCTACGAGCAGTACTTC. This codes for CASSLAGRRGNSYEQYF.

The J gene is TRBJ2-6, the V gene TRBV19; 7 nucleotides line up with TRBD1. The CDR3 extends over 15 amino acids. Germline CDR1 and CDR2: LNHDA and SQIVND (reference sequence). The CDR3 sequence: CVSGQKGSGANVLTF. The DNA of the CDR3 is TGTGTGTCGGGACAGAAAGGGTCCGGGGCCAACGTCCTGACTTTC.